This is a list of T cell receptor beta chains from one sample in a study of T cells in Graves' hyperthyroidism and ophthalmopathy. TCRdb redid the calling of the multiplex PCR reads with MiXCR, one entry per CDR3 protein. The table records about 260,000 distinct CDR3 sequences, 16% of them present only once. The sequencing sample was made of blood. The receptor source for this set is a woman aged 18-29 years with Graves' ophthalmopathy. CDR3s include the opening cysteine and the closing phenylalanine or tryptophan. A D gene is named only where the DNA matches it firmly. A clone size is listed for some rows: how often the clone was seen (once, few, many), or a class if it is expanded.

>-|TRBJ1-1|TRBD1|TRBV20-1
TGCAGTGCCGAGACAGGGTCCACTGAAGCTTTCTTT
CSAETGSTEAFF
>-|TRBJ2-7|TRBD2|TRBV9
TGTGCCAGCAGCCTAGGGACTAGCGGGAGATCCGAGCAGTACTTC
CASSLGTSGRSEQYF
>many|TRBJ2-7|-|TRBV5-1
TGCGCCAGCAGCTTGAGTGGCTTCTACGAGCAGTACTTC
CASSLSGFYEQYF
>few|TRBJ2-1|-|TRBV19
TGTGCCAGTAGTATAGACGAGCCAGGGGCCTTCAATGAGCAGTTCTTC
CASSIDEPGAFNEQFF
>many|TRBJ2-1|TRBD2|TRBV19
TGTGCCAGTGAGTCAGCGGGAGACTCTTCTGAGCAGTTCTTC
CASESAGDSSEQFF
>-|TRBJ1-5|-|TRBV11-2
TGTGCCAGCAGCATCAACTTCGGTCAGCCCCAGCATTTT
CASSINFGQPQHF
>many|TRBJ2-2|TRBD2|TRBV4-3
TGCGCCAGCAGCCAAGATGTAGCGGGAGGGCCACGTGCAACCGGGGAGCTGTTTTTT
CASSQDVAGGPRATGELFF
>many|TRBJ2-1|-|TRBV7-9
TGTGCCAGCAACACCGGGGCGGGCTCTAGCTCCTACAATGAGCAGTTCTTC
CASNTGAGSSSYNEQFF
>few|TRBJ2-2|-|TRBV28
TGTGCCAGCACGATACAGGCGCCCTCCGGGGAGCTGTTTTTT
CASTIQAPSGELFF
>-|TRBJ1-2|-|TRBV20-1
TGCAGTGCTAGTCGGTCTCGCGGGGCGGGTAACTATGGCTACACCTTC
CSASRSRGAGNYGYTF
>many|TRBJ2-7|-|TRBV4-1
TGCGCCAGCAGCCAGCAGCTAGCGTTCGAGCAGTACTTC
CASSQQLAFEQYF
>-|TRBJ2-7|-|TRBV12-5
TGTGCTAGTGGTTCTAATTACGAGCAGTACTTC
CASGSNYEQYF
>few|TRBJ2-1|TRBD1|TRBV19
TGTGCCAGTAGTCCCGGGACAGGGATCTACAATGAGCAGTTCTTC
CASSPGTGIYNEQFF
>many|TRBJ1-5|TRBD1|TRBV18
TGTGCCAGCTCCGACAGGGATCGCAATCAGCCCCAGCATTTT
CASSDRDRNQPQHF
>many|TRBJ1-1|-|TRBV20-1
TGCAGTGCTATCCACCAGGGGACTGAAGCTTTCTTT
CSAIHQGTEAFF
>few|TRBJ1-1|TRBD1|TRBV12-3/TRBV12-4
TGTGCCAGCAGGTATCAGGGGGCGCGTGGCACTGAAGCTTTCTTT
CASRYQGARGTEAFF
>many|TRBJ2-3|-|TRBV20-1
TGCAGTGCTCTCCTAGCGACCACAGATACGCAGTATTTT
CSALLATTDTQYF
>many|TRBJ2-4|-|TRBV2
TGTGCCAGCAGGGATGGGACAGCCAAAAACATTCAGTACTTC
CASRDGTAKNIQYF
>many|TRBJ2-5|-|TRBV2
TGTGCCAGCAGTTTAGGACCGGGAGAGACCCAGTACTTC
CASSLGPGETQYF
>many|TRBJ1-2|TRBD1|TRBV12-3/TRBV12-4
TGTGCCATCAGAACGGACAGGGGCACCCATGGCTACACCTTC
CAIRTDRGTHGYTF
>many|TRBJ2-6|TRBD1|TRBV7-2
TGTGCCAGCAGCCCGGACAGGGTGGCCAACGTCCTGACTTTC
CASSPDRVANVLTF
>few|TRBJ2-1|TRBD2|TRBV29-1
TGCAGCGTCGTTGGGACTAGCGGGAGGTATGAGCAGTTCTTC
CSVVGTSGRYEQFF
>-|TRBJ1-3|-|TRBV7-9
TGTGCCAGCAGCCCGCGGACAGTACAACCCTCTGGAAACACCATATATTTT
CASSPRTVQPSGNTIYF
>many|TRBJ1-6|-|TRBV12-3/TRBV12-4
TGTGCCAGCAGTTTCTGGAGCTCCTATAATTCACCCCTCCACTTT
CASSFWSSYNSPLHF
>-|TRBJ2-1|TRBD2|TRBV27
TGTGCCAGCAGCCAGACTAGCGGGAGGGCCGGGCATGAGCAGTTCTTC
CASSQTSGRAGHEQFF
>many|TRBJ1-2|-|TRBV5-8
TGTGCCAGCAGCTCGCCTAGCACGGGTTCGGGCTACACCTTC
CASSSPSTGSGYTF
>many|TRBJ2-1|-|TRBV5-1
TGCGCCAGCAGCTTGGGAAGGGCAAATGAGCAGTTCTTC
CASSLGRANEQFF
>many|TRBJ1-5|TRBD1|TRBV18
TGTGCCAGCTCACCCGACAGGGATCAGCCCCAGCATTTT
CASSPDRDQPQHF